The present entry profiles one T cell receptor (beta chain) with its context. The antigen is unknown. Inclusion characteristics of ophthalmopathy patients comprised a Clinical Activity Score of at least 3, a NOSPECS grade of at least 4, and duration under 3 months. This entry belongs to a study of T cells in Graves' hyperthyroidism and ophthalmopathy. Study outcomes and limitations: Blood held most thyroid clonotypes expanded above 0.001 frequency.

Amplification of TCR beta CDR3 regions used RNA as the template. Using the HTBI primer set, a first-round RT-PCR was run on the TCR CDR3. Each CDR3 protein is one row after TCRdb ran MiXCR on the multiplex PCR reads. The repertoire holds 250,000 to 300,000 distinct CDR3 sequences, with 15% to 20% as singletons. The source is a man in his fifties with Graves' ophthalmopathy. Sequenced: blood.

The CDR3 DNA reads TGCAGTGCTAGGCCCCTAGCGGGGTCCTACAATGAGCAGTTCTTC. Translating it yields CSARPLAGSYNEQFF. This chain connects TRBV20-1 to TRBJ2-1, with 9 bases fitting TRBD2. Germline trimming cut 3 bases from V and 1 base from J; bases unmatched to any gene: 4. The CDR3 is made up of 15 amino acids. The germline V gene encodes CDR1 DFQATT and CDR2 SNEGSKA (reference sequence).